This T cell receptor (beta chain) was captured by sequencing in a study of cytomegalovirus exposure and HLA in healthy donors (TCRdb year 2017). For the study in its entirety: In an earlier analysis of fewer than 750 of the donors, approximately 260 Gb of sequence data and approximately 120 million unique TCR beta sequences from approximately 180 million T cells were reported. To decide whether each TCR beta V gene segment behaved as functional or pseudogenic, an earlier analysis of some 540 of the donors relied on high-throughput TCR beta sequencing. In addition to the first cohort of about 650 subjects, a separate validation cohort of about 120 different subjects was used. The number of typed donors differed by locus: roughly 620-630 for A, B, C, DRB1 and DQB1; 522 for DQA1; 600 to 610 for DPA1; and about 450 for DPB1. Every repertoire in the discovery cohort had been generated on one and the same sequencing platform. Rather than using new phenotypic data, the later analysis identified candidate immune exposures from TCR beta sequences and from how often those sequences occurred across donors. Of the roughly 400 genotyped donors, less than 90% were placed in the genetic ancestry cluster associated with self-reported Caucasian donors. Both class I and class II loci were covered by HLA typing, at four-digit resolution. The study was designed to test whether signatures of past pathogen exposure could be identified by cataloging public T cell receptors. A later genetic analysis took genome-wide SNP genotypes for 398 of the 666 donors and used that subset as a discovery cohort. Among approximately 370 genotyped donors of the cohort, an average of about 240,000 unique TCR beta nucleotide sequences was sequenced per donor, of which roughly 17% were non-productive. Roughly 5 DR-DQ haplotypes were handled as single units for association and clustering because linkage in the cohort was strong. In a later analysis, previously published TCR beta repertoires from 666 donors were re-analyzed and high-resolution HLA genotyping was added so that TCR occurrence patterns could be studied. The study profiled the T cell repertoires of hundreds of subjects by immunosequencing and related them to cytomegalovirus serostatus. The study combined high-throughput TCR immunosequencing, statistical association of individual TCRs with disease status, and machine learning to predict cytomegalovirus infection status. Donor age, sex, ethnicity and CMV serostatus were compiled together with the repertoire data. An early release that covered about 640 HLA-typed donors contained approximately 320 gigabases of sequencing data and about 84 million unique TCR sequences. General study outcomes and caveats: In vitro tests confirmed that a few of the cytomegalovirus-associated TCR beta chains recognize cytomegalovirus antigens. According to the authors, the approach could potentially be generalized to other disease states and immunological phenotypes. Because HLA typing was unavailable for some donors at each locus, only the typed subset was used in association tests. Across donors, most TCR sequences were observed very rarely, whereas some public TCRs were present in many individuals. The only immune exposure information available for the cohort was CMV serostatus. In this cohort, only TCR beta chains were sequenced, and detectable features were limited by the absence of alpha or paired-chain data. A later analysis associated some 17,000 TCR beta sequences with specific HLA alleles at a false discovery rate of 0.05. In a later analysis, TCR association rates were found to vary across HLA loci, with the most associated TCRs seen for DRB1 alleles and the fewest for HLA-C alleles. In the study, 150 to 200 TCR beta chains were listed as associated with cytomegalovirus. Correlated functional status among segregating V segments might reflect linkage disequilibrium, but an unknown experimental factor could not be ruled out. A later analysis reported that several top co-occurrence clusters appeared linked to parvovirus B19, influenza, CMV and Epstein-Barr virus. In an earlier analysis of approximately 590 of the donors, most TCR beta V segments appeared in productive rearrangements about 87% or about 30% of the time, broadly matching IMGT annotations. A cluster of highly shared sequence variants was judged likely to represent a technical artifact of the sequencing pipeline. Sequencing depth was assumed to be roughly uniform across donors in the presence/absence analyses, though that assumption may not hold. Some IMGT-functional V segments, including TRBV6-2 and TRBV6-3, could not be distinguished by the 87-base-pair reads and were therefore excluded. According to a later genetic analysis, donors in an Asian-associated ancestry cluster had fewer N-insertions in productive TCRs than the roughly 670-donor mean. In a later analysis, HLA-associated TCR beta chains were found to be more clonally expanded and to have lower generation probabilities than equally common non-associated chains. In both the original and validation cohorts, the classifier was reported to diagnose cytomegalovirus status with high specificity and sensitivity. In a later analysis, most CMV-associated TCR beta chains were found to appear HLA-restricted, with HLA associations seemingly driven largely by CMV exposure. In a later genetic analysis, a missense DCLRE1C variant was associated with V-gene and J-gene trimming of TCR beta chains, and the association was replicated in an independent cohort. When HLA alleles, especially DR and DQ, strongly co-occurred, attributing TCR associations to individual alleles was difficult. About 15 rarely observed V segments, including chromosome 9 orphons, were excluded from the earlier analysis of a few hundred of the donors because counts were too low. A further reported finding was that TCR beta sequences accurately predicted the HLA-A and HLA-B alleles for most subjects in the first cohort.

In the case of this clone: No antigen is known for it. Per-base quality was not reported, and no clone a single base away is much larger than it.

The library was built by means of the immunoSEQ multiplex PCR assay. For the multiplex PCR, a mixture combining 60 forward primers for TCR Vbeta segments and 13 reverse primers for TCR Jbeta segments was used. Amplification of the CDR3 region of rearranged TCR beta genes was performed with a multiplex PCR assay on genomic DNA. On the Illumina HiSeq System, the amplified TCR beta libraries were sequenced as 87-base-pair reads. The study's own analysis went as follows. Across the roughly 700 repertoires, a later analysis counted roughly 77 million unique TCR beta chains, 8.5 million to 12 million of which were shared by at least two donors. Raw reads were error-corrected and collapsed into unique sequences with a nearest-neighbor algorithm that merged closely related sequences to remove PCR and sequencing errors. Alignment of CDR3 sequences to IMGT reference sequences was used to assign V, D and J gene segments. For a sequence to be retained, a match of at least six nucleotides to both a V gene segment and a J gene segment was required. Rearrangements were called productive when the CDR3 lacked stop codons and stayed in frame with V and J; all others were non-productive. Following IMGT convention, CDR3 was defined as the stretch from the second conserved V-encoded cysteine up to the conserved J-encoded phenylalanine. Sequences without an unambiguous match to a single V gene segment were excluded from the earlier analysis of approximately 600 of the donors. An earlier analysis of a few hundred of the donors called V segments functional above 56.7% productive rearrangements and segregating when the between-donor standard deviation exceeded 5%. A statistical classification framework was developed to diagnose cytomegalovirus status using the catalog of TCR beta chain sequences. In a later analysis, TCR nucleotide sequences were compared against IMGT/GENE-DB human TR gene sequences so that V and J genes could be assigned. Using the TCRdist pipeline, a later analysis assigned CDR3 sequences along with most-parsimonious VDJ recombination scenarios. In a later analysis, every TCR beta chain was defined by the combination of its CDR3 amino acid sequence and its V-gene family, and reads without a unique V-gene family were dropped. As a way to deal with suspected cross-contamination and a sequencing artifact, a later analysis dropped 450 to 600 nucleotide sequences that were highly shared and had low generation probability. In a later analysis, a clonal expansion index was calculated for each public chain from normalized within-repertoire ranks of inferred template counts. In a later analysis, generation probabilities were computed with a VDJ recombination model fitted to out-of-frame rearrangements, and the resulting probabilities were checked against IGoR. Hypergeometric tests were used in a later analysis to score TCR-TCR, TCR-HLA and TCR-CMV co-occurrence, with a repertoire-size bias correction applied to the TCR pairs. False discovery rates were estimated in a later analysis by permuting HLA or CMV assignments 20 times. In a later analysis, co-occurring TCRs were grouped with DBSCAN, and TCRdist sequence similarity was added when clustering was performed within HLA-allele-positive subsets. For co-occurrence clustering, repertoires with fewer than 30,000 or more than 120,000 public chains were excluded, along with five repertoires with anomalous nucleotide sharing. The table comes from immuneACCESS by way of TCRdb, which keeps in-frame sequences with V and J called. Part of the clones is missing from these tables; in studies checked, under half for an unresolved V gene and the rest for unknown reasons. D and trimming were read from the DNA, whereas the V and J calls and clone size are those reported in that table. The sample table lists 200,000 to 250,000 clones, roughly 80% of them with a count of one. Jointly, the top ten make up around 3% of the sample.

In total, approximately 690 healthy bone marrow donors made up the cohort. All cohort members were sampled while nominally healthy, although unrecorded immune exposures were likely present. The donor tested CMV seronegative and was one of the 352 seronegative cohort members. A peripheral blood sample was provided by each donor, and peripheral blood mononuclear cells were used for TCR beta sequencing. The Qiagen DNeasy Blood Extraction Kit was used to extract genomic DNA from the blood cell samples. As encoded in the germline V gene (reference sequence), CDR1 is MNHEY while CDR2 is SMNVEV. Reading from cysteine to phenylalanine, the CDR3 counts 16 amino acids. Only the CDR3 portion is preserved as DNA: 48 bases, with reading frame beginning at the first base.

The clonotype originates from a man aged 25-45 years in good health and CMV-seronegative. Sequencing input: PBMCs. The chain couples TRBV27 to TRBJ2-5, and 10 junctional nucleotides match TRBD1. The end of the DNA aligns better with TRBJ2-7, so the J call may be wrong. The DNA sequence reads TGTGCCAGCAGTCCGGCCCGGACAGGGGGAGGCTACGAGCAGTACTTC. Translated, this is CASSPARTGGGYEQYF.